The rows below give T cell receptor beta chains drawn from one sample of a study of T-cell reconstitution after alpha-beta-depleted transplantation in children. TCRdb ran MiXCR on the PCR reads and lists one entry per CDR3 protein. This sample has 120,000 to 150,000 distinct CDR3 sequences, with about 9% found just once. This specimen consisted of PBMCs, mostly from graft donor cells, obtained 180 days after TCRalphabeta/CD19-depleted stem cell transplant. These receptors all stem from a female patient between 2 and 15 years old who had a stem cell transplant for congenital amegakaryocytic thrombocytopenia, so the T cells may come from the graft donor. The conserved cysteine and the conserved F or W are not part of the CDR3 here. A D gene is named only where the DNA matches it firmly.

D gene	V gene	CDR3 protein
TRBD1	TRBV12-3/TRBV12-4	ASSGTEWGTDTQY
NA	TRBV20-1	SASGDGATYGYT
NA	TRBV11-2	ASSPIPRGKNIQY
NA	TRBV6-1	ASSAVDATNEKLF
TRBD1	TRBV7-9	ASSESRGQGTTPLH
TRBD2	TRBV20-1	SPWGTSGYEQY
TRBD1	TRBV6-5	ASSYAGQGFEQY
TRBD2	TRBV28	ASSLGAGGRDTQY
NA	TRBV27	ASSYTGVSGPYEQY
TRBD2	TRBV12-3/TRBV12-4	ASSLIGLAGGDAYNEQF
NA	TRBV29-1	SVGSVTSTDTQY
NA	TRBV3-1	ASSSPGTRGHEQF
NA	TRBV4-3	ASSQGGPGVGDEQF
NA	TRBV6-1	ASSLRGGELF
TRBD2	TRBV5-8	ASSWGGTSPEELF
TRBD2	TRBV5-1	ASNIAPRGAGV
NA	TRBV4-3	ASSHEGVPTGELF
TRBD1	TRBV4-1	ASSHRTGDPLEQY
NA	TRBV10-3	AISETVVVGSGANVLT
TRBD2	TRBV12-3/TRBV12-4	ASSRSGGVFSEQF
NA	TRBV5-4	ASSSRGLKNIQY
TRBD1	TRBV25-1	ASGQTGGPNTGELF
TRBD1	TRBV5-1	ASSRGQGAGGSPLH
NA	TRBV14	ASSQGDSYEQY
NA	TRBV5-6	ASSRPYEQY
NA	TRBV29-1	SVAPRLQETQY
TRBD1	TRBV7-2	ASSSRDRSTDTQY
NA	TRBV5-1	ASSLFLGSSYNEQF
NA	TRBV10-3	AISETDNNYGYT
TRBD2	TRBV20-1	SAQRTSGVYNEQF
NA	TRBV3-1	ASSLGRATFYGYT
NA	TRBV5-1	ASTGDSSNTGELF
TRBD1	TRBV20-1	SARRLGQGNYEQY
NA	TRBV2	ASTWGAGGRFYEQY
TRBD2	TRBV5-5	ASSLGLANYEQY
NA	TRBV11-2	ASSLDLLGAGEQY
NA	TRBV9	ASSVVSWTERGYGYT
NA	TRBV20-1	SAPTNEKLF
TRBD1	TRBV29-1	SVARTGGAYEQY
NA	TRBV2	ASSAETYEQY
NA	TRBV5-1	ASSLGQNSNQPQH
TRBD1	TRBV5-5	ASSLGPWTGSNEKLF
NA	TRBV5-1	ASSSEQGITEAF
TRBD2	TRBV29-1	SVVVGLAGGEQY
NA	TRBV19	ASSIVFPAVYEQY
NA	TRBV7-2	ASSFRGRDEKLF
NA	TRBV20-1	SARFGQIYGYT
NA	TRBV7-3	ASSPGKSDTQY
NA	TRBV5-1	ASSLVLAGAHEQY
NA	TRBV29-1	SVSQITGETQY
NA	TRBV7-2	ASSLNRAALH
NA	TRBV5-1	ASSRTADYGYT
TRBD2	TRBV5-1	ASSHRTSVYEQF
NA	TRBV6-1	ASSETASYEQY
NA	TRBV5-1	ASSLASTGQANEKLF